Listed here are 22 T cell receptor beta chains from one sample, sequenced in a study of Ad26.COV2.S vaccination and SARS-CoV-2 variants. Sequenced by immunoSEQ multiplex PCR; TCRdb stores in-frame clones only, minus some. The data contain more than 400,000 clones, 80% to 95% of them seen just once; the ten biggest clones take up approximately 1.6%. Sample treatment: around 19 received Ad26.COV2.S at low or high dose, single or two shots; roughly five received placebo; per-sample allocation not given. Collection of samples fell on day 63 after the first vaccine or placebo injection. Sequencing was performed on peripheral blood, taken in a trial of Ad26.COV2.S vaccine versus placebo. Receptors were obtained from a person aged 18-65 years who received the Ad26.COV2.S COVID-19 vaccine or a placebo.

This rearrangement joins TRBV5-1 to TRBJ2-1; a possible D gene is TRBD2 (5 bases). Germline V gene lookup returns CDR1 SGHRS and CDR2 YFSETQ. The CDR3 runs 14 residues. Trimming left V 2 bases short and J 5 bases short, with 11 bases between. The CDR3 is CASSFVDSDNEQFF. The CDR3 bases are TGCGCCAGCAGCTTCGTGGACTCTGACAATGAGCAGTTCTTC.

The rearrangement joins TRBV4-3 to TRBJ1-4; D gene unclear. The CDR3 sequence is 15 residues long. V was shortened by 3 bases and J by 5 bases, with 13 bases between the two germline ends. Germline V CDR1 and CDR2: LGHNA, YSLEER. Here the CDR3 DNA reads TGCGCCAGCAGCCACGGGTACCCGGGAAATGAAAAACTGTTTTTT. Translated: CASSHGYPGNEKLFF.

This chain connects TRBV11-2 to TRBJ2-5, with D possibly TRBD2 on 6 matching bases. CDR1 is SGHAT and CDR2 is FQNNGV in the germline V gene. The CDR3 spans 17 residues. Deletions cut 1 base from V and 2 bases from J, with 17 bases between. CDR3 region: CASSLGGGSLRQETQYF. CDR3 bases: TGTGCCAGCAGCTTAGGCGGAGGGTCTTTGAGGCAAGAGACCCAGTACTTC.

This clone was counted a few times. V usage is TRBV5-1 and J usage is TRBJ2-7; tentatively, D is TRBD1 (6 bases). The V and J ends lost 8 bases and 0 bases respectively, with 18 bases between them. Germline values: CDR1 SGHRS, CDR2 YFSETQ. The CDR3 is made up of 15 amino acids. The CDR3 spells CASYPGTTSSYEQYF. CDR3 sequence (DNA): TGCGCCAGTTACCCCGGGACAACGAGCTCCTACGAGCAGTACTTC.

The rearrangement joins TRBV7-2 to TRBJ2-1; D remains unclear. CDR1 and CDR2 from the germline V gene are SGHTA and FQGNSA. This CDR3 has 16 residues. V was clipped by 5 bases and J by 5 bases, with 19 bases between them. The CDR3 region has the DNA TGTGCCAGCAGCCTTATAAACCGAAGGTCCAACAATGAGCAGTTCTTC. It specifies CASSLINRRSNNEQFF.

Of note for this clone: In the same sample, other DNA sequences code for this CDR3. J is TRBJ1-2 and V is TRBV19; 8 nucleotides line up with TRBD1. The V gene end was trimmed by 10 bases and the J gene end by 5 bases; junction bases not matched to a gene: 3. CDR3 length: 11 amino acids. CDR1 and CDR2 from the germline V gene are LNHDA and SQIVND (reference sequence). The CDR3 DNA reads TGTGCCACCCGGGACAGGTATGGCTACACCTTC. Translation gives CATRDRYGYTF. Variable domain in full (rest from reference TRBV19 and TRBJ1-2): DGGITQSPKYLFRKEGQNVTLSCEQNLNHDAMYWYRQDPGQGLRLIYYSQIVNDFQKGDIAEGYSVSREKKESFPLTVTSAQKNPTAFYLCATRDRYGYTFGSGTRLTVV.

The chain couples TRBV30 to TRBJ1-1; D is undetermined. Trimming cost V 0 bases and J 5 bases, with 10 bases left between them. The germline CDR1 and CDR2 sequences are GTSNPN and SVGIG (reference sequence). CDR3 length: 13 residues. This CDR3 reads CAWSVSGPTEAFF. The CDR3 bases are TGTGCCTGGAGTGTAAGCGGCCCGACTGAAGCTTTCTTT.

CDR3 bases: TGTGCCAGCAGTTACTCGATCAGGGAACCTGAAGCTTTCTTT. This encodes CASSYSIREPEAFF. The genes are TRBV6-2 or TRBV6-3 and TRBJ1-1, with D tentatively TRBD1 (5 bases). The ends were cut back, 0 bases at V and 6 bases at J, with 11 bases in the middle. The CDR3 consists of 14 residues. Germline V gene data show CDR1 as MNHEY and CDR2 as SVGEGT.

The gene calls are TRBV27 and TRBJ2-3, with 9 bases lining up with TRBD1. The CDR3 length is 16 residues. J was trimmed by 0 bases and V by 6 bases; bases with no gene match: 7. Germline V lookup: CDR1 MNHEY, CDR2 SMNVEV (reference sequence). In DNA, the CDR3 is TGTGCCAGCAGAAACAGGGGGCTGTACAGCACAGATACGCAGTATTTT. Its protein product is CASRNRGLYSTDTQYF.

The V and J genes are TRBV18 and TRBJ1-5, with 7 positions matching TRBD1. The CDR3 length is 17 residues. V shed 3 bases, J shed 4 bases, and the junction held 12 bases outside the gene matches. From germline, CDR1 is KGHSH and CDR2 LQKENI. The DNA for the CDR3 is TGTGCCAGCTCACCGGGCTTAGGAGGGGGCGGAAATCAGCCCCAGCATTTT. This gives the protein CASSPGLGGGGNQPQHF.

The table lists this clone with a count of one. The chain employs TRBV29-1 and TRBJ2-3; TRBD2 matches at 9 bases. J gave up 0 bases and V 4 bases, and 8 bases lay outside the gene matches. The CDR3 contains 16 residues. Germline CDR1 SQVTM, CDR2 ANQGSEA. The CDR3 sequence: CSVAPLAGSSTDTQYF. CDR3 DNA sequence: TGCAGCGTTGCGCCGCTAGCGGGGTCTAGCACAGATACGCAGTATTTT.

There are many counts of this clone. The CDR3: CASSELAGGPGELFF. The CDR3 region has the DNA TGTGCCAGCAGTGAACTAGCGGGGGGGCCCGGGGAGCTGTTTTTT. The genes are TRBV6-1 and TRBJ2-2; 12 bases agree with TRBD2. The CDR3 runs to 15 residues. V lost 2 bases and J lost 6; bases outside the gene matches: 1. CDR1 and CDR2 (germline): MNHNS, SASEGT.

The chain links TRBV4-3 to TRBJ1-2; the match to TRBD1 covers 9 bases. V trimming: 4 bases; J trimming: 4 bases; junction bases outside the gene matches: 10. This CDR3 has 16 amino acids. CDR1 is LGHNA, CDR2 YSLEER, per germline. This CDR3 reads CASSPVGTGSAYGYTF. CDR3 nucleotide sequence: TGCGCCAGCAGCCCCGTGGGGACAGGGTCAGCCTATGGCTACACCTTC.

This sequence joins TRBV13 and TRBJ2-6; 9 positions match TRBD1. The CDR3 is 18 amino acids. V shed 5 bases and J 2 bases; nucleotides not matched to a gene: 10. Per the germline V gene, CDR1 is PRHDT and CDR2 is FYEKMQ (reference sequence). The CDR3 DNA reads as TGTGCCAGCAGCCCATCGGGACAGGGAGGAACTGGGGCCAACGTCCTGACTTTC. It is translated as CASSPSGQGGTGANVLTF.

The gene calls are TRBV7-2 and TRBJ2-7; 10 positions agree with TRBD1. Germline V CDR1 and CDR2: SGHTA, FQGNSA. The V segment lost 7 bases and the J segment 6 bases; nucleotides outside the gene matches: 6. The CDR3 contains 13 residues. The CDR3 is CASNPGTGVEQYF. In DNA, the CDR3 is TGTGCCAGCAATCCCGGGACAGGGGTCGAGCAGTACTTC.

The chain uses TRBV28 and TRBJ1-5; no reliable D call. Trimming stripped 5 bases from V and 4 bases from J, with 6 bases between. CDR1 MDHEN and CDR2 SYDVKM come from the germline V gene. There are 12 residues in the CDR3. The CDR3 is CASSNVNQPQHF. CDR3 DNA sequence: TGTGCCAGCAGTAACGTAAATCAGCCCCAGCATTTT.

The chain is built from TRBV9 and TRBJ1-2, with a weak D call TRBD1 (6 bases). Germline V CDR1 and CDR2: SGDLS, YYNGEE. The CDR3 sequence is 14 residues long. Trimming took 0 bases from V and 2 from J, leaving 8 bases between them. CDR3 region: CASSVGQGNYGYTF. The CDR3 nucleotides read TGTGCCAGCAGCGTAGGCCAGGGGAACTATGGCTACACCTTC.

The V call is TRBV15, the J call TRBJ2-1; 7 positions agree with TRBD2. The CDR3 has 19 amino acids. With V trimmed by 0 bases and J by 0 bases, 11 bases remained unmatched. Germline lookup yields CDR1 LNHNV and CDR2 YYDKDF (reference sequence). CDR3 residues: CATSRDLERGYSSYNEQFF. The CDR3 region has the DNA TGTGCCACCAGCAGAGATCTTGAGCGGGGTTACTCCTCCTACAATGAGCAGTTCTTC.

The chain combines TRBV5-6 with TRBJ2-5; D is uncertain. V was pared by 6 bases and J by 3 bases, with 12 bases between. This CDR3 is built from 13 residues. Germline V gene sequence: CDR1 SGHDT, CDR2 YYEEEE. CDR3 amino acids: CASNSGVEETQYF. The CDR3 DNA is TGTGCCAGCAACTCCGGAGTGGAAGAGACCCAGTACTTC.

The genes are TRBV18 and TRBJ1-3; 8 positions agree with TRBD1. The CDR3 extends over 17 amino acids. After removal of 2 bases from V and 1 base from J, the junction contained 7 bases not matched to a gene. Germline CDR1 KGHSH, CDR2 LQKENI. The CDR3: CASSPRLDRASGNTIYF. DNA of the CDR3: TGTGCCAGCTCACCAAGACTGGACAGGGCGTCTGGAAACACCATATATTTT.

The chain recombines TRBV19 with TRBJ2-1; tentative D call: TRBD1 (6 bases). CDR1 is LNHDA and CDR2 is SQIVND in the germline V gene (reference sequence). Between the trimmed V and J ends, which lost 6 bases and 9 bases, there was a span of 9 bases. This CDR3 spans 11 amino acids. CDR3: CASRGQTEQFF. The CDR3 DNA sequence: TGTGCCAGTAGAGGACAGACTGAGCAGTTCTTC.

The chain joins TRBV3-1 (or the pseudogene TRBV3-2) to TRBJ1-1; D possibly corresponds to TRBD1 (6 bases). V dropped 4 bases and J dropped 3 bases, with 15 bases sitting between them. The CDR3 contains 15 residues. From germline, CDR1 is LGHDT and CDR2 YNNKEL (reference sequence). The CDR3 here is CASSLDRIRDTEAFF. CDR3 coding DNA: TGTGCCAGCAGCCTCGACAGGATAAGGGACACTGAAGCTTTCTTT.